This entry lists 21 T cell receptor beta chains sequenced from one sample in a study of blood T cell repertoires in COVID-19. Method: immunoSEQ multiplex PCR; TCRdb's copy keeps in-frame clones and lacks some. The sample carries around 9,700 clones, approximately 79% recorded once. The sequenced sample consisted of peripheral blood. The receptors were sampled from a man aged 70 or older with active COVID-19.

The chain uses TRBV11-2 and TRBJ1-1, with TRBD1 matching 7 bases. V lost 1 base to trimming and J lost 6 bases; unmatched junction nucleotides: 8. The CDR3 sequence is 15 residues long. The germline gives CDR1 SGHAT, CDR2 FQNNGV. The CDR3 sequence: CASSLGGHQGAEAFF. CDR3 bases: TGTGCCAGCAGCTTAGGGGGACATCAGGGGGCTGAAGCTTTCTTT.

This chain uses TRBV5-6 with TRBJ2-1; 10 nucleotides align to TRBD2. Trimming removed 0 bases from V and 9 bases from J; junction bases left unmatched: 12. Germline V CDR1 and CDR2: SGHDT, YYEEEE. The CDR3 has 17 residues. This CDR3 reads CASSLAGGSSGGPEQFF. The CDR3 bases are TGTGCCAGCAGCTTGGCCGGTGGGTCTAGCGGGGGCCCTGAGCAGTTCTTC.

The CDR3 region is CASSSGRPQHF. The CDR3 region has the DNA TGTGCCAGTAGTTCTGGGAGGCCCCAGCATTTT. The chain recombines TRBV19 with TRBJ1-5, with D hard to call. Trimming stripped 5 bases from V and 9 bases from J, with 8 bases between. CDR3 length: 11 residues. Germline CDR1 is LNHDA and CDR2 is SQIVND (reference sequence).

V usage is TRBV11-1 and J usage is TRBJ2-2; a weak D match, TRBD2 (6 bases). The CDR3 is 15 amino acids. V lost 4 bases and J lost 1, with 10 bases in between. Germline V gives CDR1 SGHAT, CDR2 FQDESV (reference sequence). As DNA, the CDR3 is TGTGCCAGCAGCTCCGGGACTCTGAACACCGGGGAGCTGTTTTTT. It is translated as CASSSGTLNTGELFF.

V is TRBV19 and J is TRBJ2-3; D may be TRBD1 (7 bases). The CDR3 runs 13 residues. Trimming pared 7 bases from V and 5 bases from J, leaving 13 bases between. Germline V gene lookup returns CDR1 LNHDA and CDR2 SQIVND (reference sequence). The CDR3 nucleotides are TGTGCCAGTAAGAGGGGGCGGGAAGATACGCAGTATTTT. It codes for CASKRGREDTQYF. The complete variable domain, with remaining parts taken from reference TRBV19 and TRBJ2-3, reads DGGITQSPKYLFRKEGQNVTLSCEQNLNHDAMYWYRQDPGQGLRLIYYSQIVNDFQKGDIAEGYSVSREKKESFPLTVTSAQKNPTAFYLCASKRGREDTQYFGPGTRLTVL.

V is TRBV19 and J is TRBJ1-2; 7 bases are shared with TRBD1. Germline CDR1 and CDR2: LNHDA and SQIVND (reference sequence). There are 14 residues in the CDR3. V shed 10 bases, J shed 4 bases, and the junction held 12 bases outside the gene matches. The CDR3 here is CATKEGAQVYGYTF. The CDR3 DNA reads as TGTGCCACCAAAGAGGGGGCGCAGGTCTATGGCTACACCTTC.

This clone was found a few times. The chain has TRBV5-4 and TRBJ2-1; 13 bases fit TRBD2. Losses at the gene ends were 3 bases for V and 4 bases for J; bases not matched to a gene: 4. The CDR3 runs 16 residues. Germline assignment: CDR1 SGHNT and CDR2 YYREEE (reference sequence). CDR3 DNA sequence: TGTGCCAGCAGCTCTGGACTAGCGGGGGTTTACAATGAGCAGTTCTTC. Translation gives CASSSGLAGVYNEQFF. The whole variable domain, filled in from reference TRBV5-4 and TRBJ2-1, reads ETGVTQSPTHLIKTRGQQVTLRCSSQSGHNTVSWYQQALGQGPQFIFQYYREEENGRGNFPPRFSGLQFPNYSSELNVNALELDDSALYLCASSSGLAGVYNEQFFGPGTRLTVL.

J is TRBJ1-6 and V is TRBV11-2, with D possibly matching TRBD1 (5 bases). Germline V gene lookup returns CDR1 SGHAT and CDR2 FQNNGV. Between the trimmed V and J ends, which lost 11 bases and 8 bases, there was a span of 13 bases. CDR3 length equals 12 residues. This CDR3 is CAAGTQYSPLHF. The DNA for the CDR3 is TGTGCCGCCGGGACTCAGTATTCACCCCTCCACTTT.

This chain uses TRBV28 with TRBJ2-7, with TRBD2 identical over 9 bases. The CDR3 is made up of 13 amino acids. Trimming took 8 bases from V and 5 from J; bases not matched to a gene: 7. The V gene's germline CDR1 is MDHEN and CDR2 SYDVKM. DNA of the CDR3: TGTGCCAGCCTGCGGGGGGGACGGGACGAGCAGTACTTC. Amino acid sequence: CASLRGGRDEQYF.

The CDR3 region is CASRLAGDFYNEQFF. The CDR3 bases are TGCGCCAGCAGACTAGCGGGGGACTTTTACAATGAGCAGTTCTTC. The chain is built from TRBV5-1 and TRBJ2-1; 11 bases fit TRBD2. This CDR3 is built from 15 residues. Germline CDR1 is SGHRS and CDR2 is YFSETQ. The J segment lost 4 bases and the V segment lost 5 bases, leaving 5 bases of the junction unmatched.

The V call is TRBV7-6, the J call TRBJ2-7; 7 bases match TRBD1. V dropped 1 base and J dropped 12; count of bases not matched to a gene: 15. Per the germline V gene, CDR1 is SGHVS and CDR2 is FNYEAQ. The CDR3 length is 15 residues. The DNA of the CDR3 is TGTGCCAGCAGCTTAGTGCCGGGACAGACCCTCGACGCGTACTTC. As protein: CASSLVPGQTLDAYF.

This chain joins TRBV5-8 and TRBJ1-1; D is unresolved. V was clipped by 4 bases and J by 11 bases, with 12 bases between them. CDR3 length: 11 amino acids. Germline assignment: CDR1 SGHTS and CDR2 YDEGEE. Here the CDR3 DNA reads TGTGCCAGCAGCCTTCGGGTTGGCGCTTTCTTT. Translated: CASSLRVGAFF.

The gene calls are TRBV5-1 and TRBJ1-2, with D tentatively TRBD1 (5 bases). CDR1 SGHRS and CDR2 YFSETQ come from the germline V gene. V lost 1 base to trimming and J lost 4 bases, with 11 bases between them. The CDR3 is made up of 14 amino acids. The CDR3 DNA follows: TGCGCCAGCAGCTTGACAGGTCCCCCCTATGGCTACACCTTC. Translation gives CASSLTGPPYGYTF.

Relative to its sample, this clone is medium-sized (0.01 to 0.1%). The chain combines TRBV10-1 with TRBJ2-7; perhaps TRBD1 as D (5 bases). The CDR3 consists of 14 residues. Germline V gives CDR1 WNHNN, CDR2 SYGVQD (reference sequence). V lost 4 bases to trimming and J lost 3 bases, with 13 bases between them. CDR3 in amino acids: CASSAGIVGYEQYF. In DNA, the CDR3 is TGCGCCAGCAGTGCAGGGATTGTAGGCTACGAGCAGTACTTC.

Only one count was recorded for this clone. This sequence joins TRBV6-2 or TRBV6-3 and TRBJ2-7; 8 bases line up with TRBD2. Germline CDR1 is MNHEY and CDR2 is SVGEGT. The length of the CDR3 is 17 residues. The junction had 8 bases not matched to a gene; V was cut back by 0 bases and J by 1 base. CDR3 in DNA: TGTGCCAGCAGTTACTCGAGGTTGCGGGGGGTTTCCTACGAGCAGTACTTC. It encodes CASSYSRLRGVSYEQYF.

This clone was detected only once. The rearrangement uses TRBV9 and TRBJ2-3, with unresolved D. Germline CDR1 and CDR2: SGDLS and YYNGEE. This CDR3 region has 15 residues. Deletions cut 3 bases from V and 6 bases from J, with 17 bases between. Here the CDR3 reads CASSDLPSLGDTQYF. CDR3 nucleotides: TGTGCCAGCAGCGACCTCCCTTCTCTCGGGGATACGCAGTATTTT.

The J gene is TRBJ1-5, the V gene TRBV6-6; a possible D gene is TRBD1 (6 bases). This CDR3 contains 15 residues. Germline V gene lookup returns CDR1 MNHNY and CDR2 SVGAGI (reference sequence). Deletions cut 0 bases from V and 3 bases from J, with 9 bases between. Here the CDR3 reads CASSYSPGDNQPQHF. As DNA, the CDR3 is TGTGCCAGCAGTTACTCCCCAGGGGACAATCAGCCCCAGCATTTT.

This clone was picked up a small number of times. The chain uses TRBV19 and TRBJ1-1; 7 bases are a match to TRBD1. Germline CDR1 reads LNHDA; CDR2 reads SQIVND (reference sequence). Trimming removed 3 bases from V and 6 bases from J; junction bases left unmatched: 10. The CDR3 has 15 amino acids. CDR3 bases: TGTGCCAGTAGTATTAGGGGACAGTCGAGCTCTGAAGCTTTCTTT. Its protein is CASSIRGQSSSEAFF.

The genes are TRBV18 and TRBJ2-7; D gene unclear. The length of the CDR3 is 12 residues. Germline V CDR1 and CDR2: KGHSH, LQKENI. V gave up 4 bases and J gave up 4 bases, with 8 bases separating them. In nucleotides, the CDR3 is TGTGCCAGCTCACACGTAGAGTACGAGCAGTACTTC. Amino acid sequence: CASSHVEYEQYF.

V is TRBV2 and J is TRBJ2-7; TRBD2 matches at 9 bases. The CDR3 sequence is 15 residues long. The V gene's germline CDR1 is SNHLY and CDR2 FYNNEI. Germline trimming cut 7 bases from V and 3 bases from J; bases unmatched to any gene: 10. This CDR3 reads CASNLRASGNYEQYF. The CDR3 nucleotides read TGTGCCAGCAATTTGCGGGCTAGCGGGAACTACGAGCAGTACTTC.

The CDR3 region has the DNA TGTGCCAGCACCCCTTTTCCATACAAGCGGCGGGGGGACTACAATGAGCAGTTCTTC. This translates into CASTPFPYKRRGDYNEQFF. This rearrangement joins TRBV6-2 or TRBV6-3 to TRBJ2-1; TRBD2 agrees at 8 bases. This CDR3 has 19 amino acids. CDR1 MNHEY and CDR2 SVGEGT come from the germline V gene. V was pared by 7 bases and J by 3 bases, with 20 bases of the junction left unmatched.